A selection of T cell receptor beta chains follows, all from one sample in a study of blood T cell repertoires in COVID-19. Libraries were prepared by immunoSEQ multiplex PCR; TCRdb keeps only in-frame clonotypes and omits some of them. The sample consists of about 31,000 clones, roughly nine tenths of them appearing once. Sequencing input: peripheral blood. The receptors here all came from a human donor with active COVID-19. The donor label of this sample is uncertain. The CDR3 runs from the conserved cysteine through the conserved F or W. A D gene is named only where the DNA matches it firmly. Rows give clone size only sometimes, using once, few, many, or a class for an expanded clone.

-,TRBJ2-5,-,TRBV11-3,CASSLALSETQYF,TGTGCCAGCAGCTTAGCTCTCTCGGAGACCCAGTACTTC
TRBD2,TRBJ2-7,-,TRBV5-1,CASSIQGGTTYEQYF,TGCGCCAGCAGCATTCAGGGAGGGACTACCTACGAGCAGTACTTC
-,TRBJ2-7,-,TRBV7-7,CASSSARGHEQYF,TGTGCTAGCAGCTCCGCCAGGGGACACGAGCAGTACTTC
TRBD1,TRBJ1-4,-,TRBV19,CASSISDRVNEKLFF,TGTGCCAGTAGTATTAGTGACAGGGTTAATGAAAAACTGTTTTTT
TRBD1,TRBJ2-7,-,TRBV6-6,CASSPETGTHYSYEQYF,TGTGCCAGCAGTCCAGAGACAGGGACCCACTACTCCTACGAGCAGTACTTC
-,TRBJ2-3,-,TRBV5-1,CASSLAAGEGDTQYF,TGCGCCAGCAGCTTGGCCGCGGGTGAAGGGGATACGCAGTATTTT
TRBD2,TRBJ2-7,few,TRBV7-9,CASSFSGAAYEQYF,TGTGCCAGCAGCTTTAGCGGGGCGGCCTACGAGCAGTACTTC
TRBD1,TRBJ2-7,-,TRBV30,CAWNRGRYEQYF,TGTGCCTGGAACAGGGGGCGGTACGAGCAGTACTTC
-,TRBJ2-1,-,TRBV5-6,CASSLVGEQFF,TGTGCCAGCAGCTTGGTCGGTGAGCAGTTCTTC
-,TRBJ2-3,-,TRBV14,CASSPFTDTQYF,TGTGCCAGCAGCCCCTTCACAGATACGCAGTATTTT
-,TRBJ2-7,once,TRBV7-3,CASSRGTGLGGEQYF,TGTGCCAGCAGCCGAGGGACAGGTCTCGGGGGGGAGCAGTACTTC
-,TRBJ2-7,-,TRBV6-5,CASSRAYEQYF,TGTGCCAGCAGCAGGGCCTACGAGCAGTACTTC
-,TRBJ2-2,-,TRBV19,CASRGGNTGELFF,TGTGCCAGTAGAGGGGGGAACACCGGGGAGCTGTTTTTT
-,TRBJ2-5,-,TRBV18,CASSLAAAETQYF,TGTGCCAGCTCATTGGCGGCCGCGGAGACCCAGTACTTC
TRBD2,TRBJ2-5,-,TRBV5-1,CASSLASGQETQYF,TGCGCCAGCAGCCTCGCTAGCGGTCAAGAGACCCAGTACTTC
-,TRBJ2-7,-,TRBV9,CASSVAHLLRSYEQYF,TGTGCCAGCAGCGTAGCTCATCTCCTACGTTCCTACGAGCAGTACTTC
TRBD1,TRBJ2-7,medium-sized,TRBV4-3,CASSQGPLAGQGSYEQYF,TGCGCCAGCAGCCAAGGGCCCCTGGCGGGACAGGGGAGCTACGAGCAGTACTTC
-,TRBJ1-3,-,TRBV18,CASSPQGGNTIYF,TGTGCCAGCTCACCACAGGGAGGTAACACCATATATTTT
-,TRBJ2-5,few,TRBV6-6,CASSTPGFQETQYF,TGTGCCAGCAGTACTCCGGGATTCCAAGAGACCCAGTACTTC
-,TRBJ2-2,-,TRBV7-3,CASSSDSGELFF,TGTGCCAGCAGCTCGGACTCCGGGGAGCTGTTTTTT
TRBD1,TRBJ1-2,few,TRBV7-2,CASSSRQGVVGGYTF,TGTGCCAGCAGCTCGCGACAGGGGGTGGTTGGTGGCTACACCTTC
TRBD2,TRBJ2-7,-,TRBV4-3,CASSQDASGTYEQYF,TGCGCCAGCAGCCAAGATGCTAGCGGGACCTACGAGCAGTACTTC
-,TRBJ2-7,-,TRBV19,CASSIVIGQAAYEQYF,TGTGCCAGTAGTATCGTTATTGGGCAGGCAGCCTACGAGCAGTACTTC
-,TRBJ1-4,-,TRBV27,CASSGAAFNEKLFF,TGTGCCAGCAGTGGGGCAGCATTCAATGAAAAACTGTTTTTT
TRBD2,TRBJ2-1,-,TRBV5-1,CASSLGPSGGASNEQFF,TGCGCCAGCAGCTTGGGCCCTAGCGGGGGGGCATCCAATGAGCAGTTCTTC
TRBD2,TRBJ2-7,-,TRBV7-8,CASSFQPRQRGNEQYF,TGTGCCAGCAGCTTCCAACCGCGGCAGCGGGGAAACGAGCAGTACTTC
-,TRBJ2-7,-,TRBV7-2,CASSLTPDSPYEQYF,TGTGCCAGCAGCTTAACCCCGGACAGCCCCTACGAGCAGTACTTC
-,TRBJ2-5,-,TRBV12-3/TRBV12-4,CASNTGSQETQYF,TGTGCCAGCAACACGGGAAGTCAAGAGACCCAGTACTTC
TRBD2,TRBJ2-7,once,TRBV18,CASSPEASGRTYEQYF,TGTGCCAGCTCACCTGAAGCTAGCGGGCGTACCTACGAGCAGTACTTC